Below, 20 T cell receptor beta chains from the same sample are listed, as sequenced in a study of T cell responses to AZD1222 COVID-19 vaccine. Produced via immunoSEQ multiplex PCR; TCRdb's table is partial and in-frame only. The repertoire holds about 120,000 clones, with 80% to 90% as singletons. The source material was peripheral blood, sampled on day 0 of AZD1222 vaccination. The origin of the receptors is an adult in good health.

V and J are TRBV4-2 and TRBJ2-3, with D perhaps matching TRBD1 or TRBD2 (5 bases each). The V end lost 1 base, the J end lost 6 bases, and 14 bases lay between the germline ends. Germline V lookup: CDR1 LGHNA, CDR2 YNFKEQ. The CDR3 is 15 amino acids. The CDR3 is CASSQARRGADTQYF. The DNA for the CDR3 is TGTGCCAGCAGCCAAGCCCGGAGAGGGGCTGATACGCAGTATTTT.

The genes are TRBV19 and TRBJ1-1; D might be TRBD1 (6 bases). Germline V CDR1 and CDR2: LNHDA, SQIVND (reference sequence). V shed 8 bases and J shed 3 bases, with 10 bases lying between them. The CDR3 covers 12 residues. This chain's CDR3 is CASEGGYTEAFF. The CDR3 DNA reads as TGTGCCAGTGAGGGGGGTTACACTGAAGCTTTCTTT.

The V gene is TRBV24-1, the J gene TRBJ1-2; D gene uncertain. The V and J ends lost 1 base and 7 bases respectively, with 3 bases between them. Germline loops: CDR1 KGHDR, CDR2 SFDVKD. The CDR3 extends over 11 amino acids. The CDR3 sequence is CATSDFIGYTF. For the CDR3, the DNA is TGTGCCACCAGTGATTTTATTGGCTACACCTTC.

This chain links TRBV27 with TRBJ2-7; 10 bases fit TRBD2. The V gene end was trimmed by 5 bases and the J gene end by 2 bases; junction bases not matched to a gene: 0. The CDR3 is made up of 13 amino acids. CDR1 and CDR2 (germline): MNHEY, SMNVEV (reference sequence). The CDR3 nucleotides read TGTGCCAGCAGTAGCGGGAGGGCCTACGAGCAGTACTTC. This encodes CASSSGRAYEQYF.

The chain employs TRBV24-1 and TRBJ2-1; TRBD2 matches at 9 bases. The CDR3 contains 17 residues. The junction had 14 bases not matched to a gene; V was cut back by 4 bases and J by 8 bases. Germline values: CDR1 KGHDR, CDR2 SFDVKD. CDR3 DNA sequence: TGTGCCACCAGTGAGTCGACTAGCGGCCTAGGGGTTGATGAGCAGTTCTTC. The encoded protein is CATSESTSGLGVDEQFF.

CDR3 bases: TGTGCCAGCAGCTTTAGCCTCGATTCCGGGACAGGGTCCTACGAGCAGTACTTC. It specifies CASSFSLDSGTGSYEQYF. V and J are TRBV5-6 and TRBJ2-7; TRBD1 matches at 9 bases. V dropped 2 bases and J dropped 1; count of bases not matched to a gene: 13. The CDR3 covers 18 residues. Germline V lookup: CDR1 SGHDT, CDR2 YYEEEE.

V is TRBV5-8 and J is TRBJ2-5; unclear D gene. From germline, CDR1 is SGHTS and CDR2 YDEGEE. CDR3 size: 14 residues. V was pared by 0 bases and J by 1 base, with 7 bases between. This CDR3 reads CASSLDTFQETQYF. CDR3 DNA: TGTGCCAGCAGCTTGGACACCTTCCAAGAGACCCAGTACTTC.

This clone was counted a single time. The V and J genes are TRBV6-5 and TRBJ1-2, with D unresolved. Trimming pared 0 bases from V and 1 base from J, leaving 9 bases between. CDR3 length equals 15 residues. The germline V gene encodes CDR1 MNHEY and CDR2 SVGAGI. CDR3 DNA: TGTGCCAGCAGTTACTCGAACCGGTTTAACTATGGCTACACCTTC. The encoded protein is CASSYSNRFNYGYTF.

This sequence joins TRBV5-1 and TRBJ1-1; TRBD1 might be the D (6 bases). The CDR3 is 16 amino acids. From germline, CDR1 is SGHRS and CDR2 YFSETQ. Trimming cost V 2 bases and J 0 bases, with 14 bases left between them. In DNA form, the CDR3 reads TGCGCCAGCAGCTTTTCCCCGGGGGGCATGAACACTGAAGCTTTCTTT. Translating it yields CASSFSPGGMNTEAFF.

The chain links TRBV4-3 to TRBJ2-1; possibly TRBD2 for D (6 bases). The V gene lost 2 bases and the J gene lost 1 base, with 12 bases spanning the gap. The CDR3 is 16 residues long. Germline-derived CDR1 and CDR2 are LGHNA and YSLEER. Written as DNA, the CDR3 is TGCGCCAGCAGCCAACATTTTAGCGGTTCCTACAATGAGCAGTTCTTC. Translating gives CASSQHFSGSYNEQFF.

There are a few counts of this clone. DNA of the CDR3: TGTGCCAGCAGCCAAGTCCCCCCATGGTTGTGGGCGGCCTACGAGCAGTACTTC. Its translation: CASSQVPPWLWAAYEQYF. This chain joins TRBV3-1 (or the pseudogene TRBV3-2) and TRBJ2-7; D is uncertain. This CDR3 is built from 18 residues. Trimming shortened V by 1 base and J by 2 bases, and 21 bases separated the two germline ends. The germline V gene has CDR1 LGHDT and CDR2 YNNKEL (reference sequence).

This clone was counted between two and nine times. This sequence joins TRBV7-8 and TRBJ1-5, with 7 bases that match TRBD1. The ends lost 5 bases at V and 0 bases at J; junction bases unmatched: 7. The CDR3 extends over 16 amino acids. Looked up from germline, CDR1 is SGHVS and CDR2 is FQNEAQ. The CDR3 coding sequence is TGTGCCAGCAGCCAAGGACAGGTCAATAGCAATCAGCCCCAGCATTTT. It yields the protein CASSQGQVNSNQPQHF.

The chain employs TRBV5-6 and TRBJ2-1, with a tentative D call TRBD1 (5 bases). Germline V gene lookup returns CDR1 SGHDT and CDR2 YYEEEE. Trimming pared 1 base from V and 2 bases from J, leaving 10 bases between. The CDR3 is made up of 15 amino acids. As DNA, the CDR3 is TGTGCCAGCAGCTTGTCCGTGGGGCCCTACAATGAGCAGTTCTTC. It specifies CASSLSVGPYNEQFF.

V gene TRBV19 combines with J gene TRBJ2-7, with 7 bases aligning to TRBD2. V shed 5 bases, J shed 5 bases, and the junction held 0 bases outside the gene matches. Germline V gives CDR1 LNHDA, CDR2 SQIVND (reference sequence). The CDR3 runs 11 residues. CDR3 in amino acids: CASSGGDEQYF. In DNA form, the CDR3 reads TGTGCCAGTAGTGGGGGGGACGAGCAGTACTTC.

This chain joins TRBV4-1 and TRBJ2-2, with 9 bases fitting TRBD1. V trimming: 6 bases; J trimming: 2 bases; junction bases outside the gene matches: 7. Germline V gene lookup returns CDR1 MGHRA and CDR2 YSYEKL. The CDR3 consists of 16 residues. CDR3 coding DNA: TGCGCCAGCAGACCCGGACAGGGGCGAAACACCGGGGAGCTGTTTTTT. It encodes CASRPGQGRNTGELFF.

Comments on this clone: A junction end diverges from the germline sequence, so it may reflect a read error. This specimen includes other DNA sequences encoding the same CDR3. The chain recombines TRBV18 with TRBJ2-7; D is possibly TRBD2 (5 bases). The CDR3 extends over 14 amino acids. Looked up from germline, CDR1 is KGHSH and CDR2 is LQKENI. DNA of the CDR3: TGTGCCAGCTCACCTTCTGGGAGCTCCCACGAGCAGTACTTC. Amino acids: CASSPSGSSHEQYF.

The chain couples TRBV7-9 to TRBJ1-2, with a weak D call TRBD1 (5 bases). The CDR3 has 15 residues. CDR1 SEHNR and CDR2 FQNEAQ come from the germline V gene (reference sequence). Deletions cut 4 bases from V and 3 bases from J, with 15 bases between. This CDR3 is CASSSLGGSDYGYTF. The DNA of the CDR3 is TGTGCCAGCAGCTCTCTCGGGGGGAGCGACTATGGCTACACCTTC.

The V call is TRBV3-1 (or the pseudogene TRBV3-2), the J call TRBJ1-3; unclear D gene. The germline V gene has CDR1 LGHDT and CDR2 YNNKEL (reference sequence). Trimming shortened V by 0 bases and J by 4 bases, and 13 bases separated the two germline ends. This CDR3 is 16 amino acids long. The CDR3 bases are TGTGCCAGCAGCCAAGATCTTGCCGGGGTCGGAAACACCATATATTTT. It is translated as CASSQDLAGVGNTIYF.

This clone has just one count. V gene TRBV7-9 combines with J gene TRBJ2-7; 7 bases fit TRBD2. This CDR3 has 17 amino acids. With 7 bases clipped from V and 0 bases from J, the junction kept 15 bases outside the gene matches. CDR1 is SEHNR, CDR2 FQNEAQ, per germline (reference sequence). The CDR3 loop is CASIQGYEGGSSYEQYF. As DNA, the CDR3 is TGTGCCAGCATTCAAGGGTATGAGGGAGGGAGCTCCTACGAGCAGTACTTC.

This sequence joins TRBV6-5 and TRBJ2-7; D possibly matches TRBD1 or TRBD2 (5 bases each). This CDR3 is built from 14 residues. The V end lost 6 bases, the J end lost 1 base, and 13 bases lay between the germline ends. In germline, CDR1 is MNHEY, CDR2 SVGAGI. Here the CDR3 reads CASRGVGVSYEQYF. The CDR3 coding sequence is TGTGCCAGCAGAGGGGTCGGGGTTTCCTACGAGCAGTACTTC.